This T cell receptor (beta chain) was found in a study of T cell responses to AZD1222 COVID-19 vaccine. Overall study: Investigators merged groups given second doses at roughly 4 or roughly 12 weeks.

As concerns this clone: Its antigen is not known.

Study-level findings and limits: Only a handful of AZD1222 recipients were seropositive at baseline. The breadth and depth of Spike-specific TCRs increased once two AZD1222 doses had been given. Close to half of spike-specific TCRs reportedly recognize unmutated variant regions.

Assay used: immunoSEQ multiplex PCR; TCRdb lists only in-frame clones, some missing. The sample includes 25,000 to 35,000 clones, more than 70% of them seen just once. The CDR3 is 13 residues long. The V gene lost 0 bases and the J gene lost 12 bases, with 12 bases spanning the gap. The clonotype comes from an adult in good health. This chain uses TRBV12-3 or TRBV12-4 with TRBJ1-5; D ambiguous. The starting material was peripheral blood, obtained on day 0 of AZD1222 vaccination. The CDR3 DNA is TGTGCCAGCAGTTTAGCGCCGAAGAATGGCCAGCATTTT. Residues: CASSLAPKNGQHF.